The entry that follows covers one T cell receptor beta chain sequence. Germline CDR1 SGHNT, CDR2 YYREEE (reference sequence). Trimming cost V 0 bases and J 8 bases, with 14 bases left between them. The CDR3 extends over 15 amino acids. Hyperthyroidism was newly diagnosed in patients aged 18 to 65 (duration under 2 months). The study excluded patients with uncontrolled infection, other autoimmune disease, pregnancy or lactation. This entry belongs to a study of T cells in Graves' hyperthyroidism and ophthalmopathy. Across the whole study: The authors collected peripheral blood at initial diagnosis, before any treatment.

Amplified TCR beta CDR3 regions came from RNA transcripts. A first-round RT-PCR of the TCR CDR3 used the HTBI primer set. TCRdb re-derived calls from the multiplex PCR reads in MiXCR, one entry per CDR3 protein. The sample has about 620,000 distinct CDR3 sequences; roughly 15% are singletons. Sequencing was carried out using blood. The TCR sequence derives from a woman aged 30 to 39 with Graves' hyperthyroidism. This chain uses TRBV5-4 with TRBJ1-4; the D gene is possibly TRBD1 (6 bases). CDR3 bases: TGTGCCAGCAGCTTGGATGGGGGGCGAGGAGAAAAACTGTTTTTT. Encoded protein: CASSLDGGRGEKLFF.